This entry lists 12 T cell receptor beta chains sequenced from one sample in a study of blood T cell repertoires in COVID-19. TCRdb keeps only in-frame clones here, not all; method: immunoSEQ multiplex PCR. Of about 150,000 clones in the sample, roughly 87% were seen once. Sequencing was performed on PBMCs or T cells enriched from blood (not recorded which). Receptors originate from a middle-aged woman who had been exposed to COVID-19.

The rearrangement joins TRBV6-5 to TRBJ2-7; D is perhaps TRBD2 (5 bases). The CDR3 has 13 amino acids. Trimming removed 8 bases at V and 0 bases at J, with 11 bases between. The germline CDR1 and CDR2 sequences are MNHEY and SVGAGI. This chain's CDR3 is CASREGSSYEQYF. The CDR3 region has the DNA TGTGCCAGCCGCGAGGGCAGCTCCTACGAGCAGTACTTC.

CDR3 loop: CASSLGGENTGELFF. Written as DNA, the CDR3 is TGTGCCAGCAGCTTAGGGGGGGAGAACACCGGGGAGCTGTTTTTT. The chain recombines TRBV11-3 with TRBJ2-2; D is perhaps TRBD2 (6 bases). The ends were cut back, 1 base at V and 1 base at J, with 7 bases in the middle. This CDR3 region has 15 residues. CDR1 is SGHNT and CDR2 is YENEEA in the germline V gene.

The chain uses TRBV5-8 and TRBJ2-5; 8 bases map to TRBD1. CDR1 is SGHTS, CDR2 YDEGEE, per germline. CDR3 size: 15 residues. J gave up 4 bases and V 1 base, and 6 bases lay outside the gene matches. CDR3 DNA: TGTGCCAGCAGCTTGAGTTCAGGGGGCATAGAGACCCAGTACTTC. Translation gives CASSLSSGGIETQYF.

The chain couples TRBV28 to TRBJ2-6; weak D call: TRBD2 (5 bases). CDR1 is MDHEN and CDR2 is SYDVKM in the germline V gene. CDR3 length equals 18 residues. V was shortened by 2 bases and J by 0 bases, with 14 bases between the two germline ends. CDR3 in DNA: TGTGCCAGCAGTTTAGGGAGCGGTATGAGCTCTGGGGCCAACGTCCTGACTTTC. It yields the protein CASSLGSGMSSGANVLTF.

V is TRBV28 and J is TRBJ2-7, with 7 bases that match TRBD1. After removal of 6 bases from V and 4 bases from J, the junction contained 12 bases not matched to a gene. The length of the CDR3 is 15 residues. Germline V gene data show CDR1 as MDHEN and CDR2 as SYDVKM. This chain's CDR3 is CASSSTGAGFYEQYF. CDR3 bases: TGTGCCAGCAGCAGCACAGGGGCGGGTTTTTACGAGCAGTACTTC.

The CDR3 spells CASSLSGSLNEKLFF. DNA for the CDR3: TGTGCCAGCAGCTTGTCCGGGAGCTTGAATGAAAAACTGTTTTTT. The rearrangement joins TRBV5-4 to TRBJ1-4; D unclear. The V and J ends lost 1 base and 5 bases respectively, with 12 bases between them. The CDR3 runs 15 residues. Germline V CDR1 and CDR2: SGHNT, YYREEE (reference sequence).

This CDR3 reads CASSRTTSGRDNEQFF. CDR3 in DNA: TGTGCCAGCAGCCGGACCACTAGCGGGAGGGACAATGAGCAGTTCTTC. V gene TRBV3-1 (or the pseudogene TRBV3-2) combines with J gene TRBJ2-1, with 13 bases aligning to TRBD2. Trimming took 4 bases from V and 5 from J; bases not matched to a gene: 5. Germline loops: CDR1 LGHDT, CDR2 YNNKEL (reference sequence). The CDR3 is 16 residues long.

CDR3 residues: CASSGGTGDNSPLHF. CDR3 nucleotides: TGTGCCAGCAGCGGGGGGACAGGCGATAATTCACCCCTCCACTTT. The genes are TRBV11-2 and TRBJ1-6; 8 bases match TRBD1. The CDR3 has 15 amino acids. Germline V gives CDR1 SGHAT, CDR2 FQNNGV. Unmatched junction bases numbered 5, after V lost 5 bases and J lost 5 bases.

The V gene is TRBV12-3 or TRBV12-4, the J gene TRBJ2-2; D is undetermined. V lost 8 bases and J lost 7, with 8 bases in between. This CDR3 comprises 11 residues. CDR3 in DNA: TGTGCCAGCGGGCACGGCGGGGAGCTGTTTTTT. Protein sequence: CASGHGGELFF.

This clone was seen a few times. The chain employs TRBV27 and TRBJ2-1, with 9 bases that match TRBD1. Trimming at V came to 5 bases and at J to 5 bases, leaving 4 bases not matched to a gene. CDR1 and CDR2 from the germline V gene are MNHEY and SMNVEV (reference sequence). The CDR3 sequence is 14 residues long. The CDR3 reads CASSTGGIDNEQFF. CDR3 DNA sequence: TGTGCCAGCAGTACAGGGGGCATCGACAATGAGCAGTTCTTC.

V usage is TRBV6-5 and J usage is TRBJ2-6; D may be TRBD1 (6 bases). CDR3 size: 15 residues. Trimming cost V 8 bases and J 0 bases, with 11 bases left between them. Germline assignment: CDR1 MNHEY and CDR2 SVGAGI. This CDR3 is CASGQFSSGANVLTF. The CDR3 DNA reads TGTGCCAGCGGACAGTTTAGCTCTGGGGCCAACGTCCTGACTTTC.

The CDR3 nucleotides read TGTGCCGCTGGACAGTCAACTAATGAAAAACTGTTTTTT. This encodes CAAGQSTNEKLFF. This chain links TRBV6-5 with TRBJ1-4, with a weak D call TRBD1 (6 bases). Looked up from germline, CDR1 is MNHEY and CDR2 is SVGAGI. This CDR3 spans 13 amino acids. With 11 bases removed from V and 0 bases from J, the gap between germline ends came to 10 bases.